Listed below are T cell receptor beta chains from one sample, sequenced in a study of cytomegalovirus exposure and HLA in healthy donors. TCRdb's copy holds only in-frame clones and misses some; the assay was immunoSEQ multiplex PCR. The sample holds around 130,000 clones; roughly 79% are singletons and the top ten take approximately 1.7%. Sequenced: PBMCs. The receptors stem from a woman in her 50s in good health and CMV-seronegative. CDR3s include the opening cysteine and the closing phenylalanine or tryptophan. The D gene is left open where the match is weak. Expanded clones are given a class, and other clones once, few, many or no size at all.

len: 11
j_gene: TRBJ1-1
d_gene: NA
abundance: NA
v_gene: TRBV30
CDR3nt: TGTGCCTGGAGTAAGAGTTGCGAAGCTTTCTTT
CDR3aa: CAWSKSCEAFF

len: 17
j_gene: TRBJ2-2
d_gene: TRBD2
abundance: NA
v_gene: TRBV18
CDR3nt: TGTGCCAGCTCACCCTCTATAGCGGGAGAGAACACCGGGGAGCTGTTTTTT
CDR3aa: CASSPSIAGENTGELFF

len: 15
j_gene: TRBJ2-7
d_gene: TRBD1
abundance: NA
v_gene: TRBV6-5
CDR3nt: TGTGCCAGCAGTTACGACGGACAGGGACACTACGAGCAGTACTTC
CDR3aa: CASSYDGQGHYEQYF

len: 14
j_gene: TRBJ2-5
d_gene: TRBD1
abundance: NA
v_gene: TRBV29-1
CDR3nt: TGCAGCGCCAGCCTGGGACAGGGAACGAAGACCCAGTACTTC
CDR3aa: CSASLGQGTKTQYF

len: 13
j_gene: TRBJ1-1
d_gene: NA
abundance: NA
v_gene: TRBV11-2
CDR3nt: TGTGCCAGCAGCTTAGGTGGTCGGACTGAAGCTTTCTTT
CDR3aa: CASSLGGRTEAFF

len: 14
j_gene: TRBJ2-7
d_gene: TRBD2
abundance: NA
v_gene: TRBV28
CDR3nt: TGTGCCAGCAGAGGCGCAAGACTAGCTTACGAGCAGTACTTC
CDR3aa: CASRGARLAYEQYF

len: 16
j_gene: TRBJ2-2
d_gene: TRBD1
abundance: NA
v_gene: TRBV7-6
CDR3nt: TGTGCCAGCAGCTTAGTGGGACAGTCCTACACCGGGGAGCTGTTTTTT
CDR3aa: CASSLVGQSYTGELFF

len: 16
j_gene: TRBJ2-1
d_gene: NA
abundance: NA
v_gene: TRBV14
CDR3nt: TGTGCCAGCAGCCAAGTAAAACTAGGACCATACAATGAGCAGTTCTTC
CDR3aa: CASSQVKLGPYNEQFF

len: 16
j_gene: TRBJ1-2
d_gene: TRBD1
abundance: NA
v_gene: TRBV9
CDR3nt: TGTGCCAGCAGCGTAGGGGGACAGGGCCTCAACTATGGCTACACCTTC
CDR3aa: CASSVGGQGLNYGYTF

len: 17
j_gene: TRBJ1-4
d_gene: NA
abundance: NA
v_gene: TRBV19
CDR3nt: TGTGCCAGTAGTATAGAACGGGGGAAGGCCCCGGATGAAAAACTGTTTTTT
CDR3aa: CASSIERGKAPDEKLFF

len: 15
j_gene: TRBJ1-6
d_gene: NA
abundance: once
v_gene: TRBV5-4
CDR3nt: TGTGCCAGCAGTCGTCAGGGAGGTGGGAATTCACCCCTCCACTTT
CDR3aa: CASSRQGGGNSPLHF

len: 21
j_gene: TRBJ2-1
d_gene: TRBD2
abundance: NA
v_gene: TRBV19
CDR3nt: TGTGCCAGTAGTATCCCGACACTAGCGGGACCAGGAGGGGGCTCCTACAATGAGCAGTTCTTC
CDR3aa: CASSIPTLAGPGGGSYNEQFF

len: 16
j_gene: TRBJ1-2
d_gene: NA
abundance: NA
v_gene: TRBV7-8
CDR3nt: TGTGCCAGCAGCTCCCCCACTACAGGGCGCTCGAGTGGCTACACCTTC
CDR3aa: CASSSPTTGRSSGYTF

len: 17
j_gene: TRBJ2-3
d_gene: TRBD2
abundance: NA
v_gene: TRBV4-3
CDR3nt: TGCGCCAGCAGCCAGGGACTAGCGGGTCCCAGTAAGTACACGCAGTATTTT
CDR3aa: CASSQGLAGPSKYTQYF

len: 16
j_gene: TRBJ2-5
d_gene: TRBD2
abundance: NA
v_gene: TRBV27
CDR3nt: TGTGCCAGCAGTATACGGGAGGGACTAGCCTGGGAGACCCAGTACTTC
CDR3aa: CASSIREGLAWETQYF

len: 16
j_gene: TRBJ2-7
d_gene: TRBD2
abundance: NA
v_gene: TRBV28
CDR3nt: TGTGCCAGCAGTGGGATTGGGGGGGGTAACCTATACGAGCAGTACTTC
CDR3aa: CASSGIGGGNLYEQYF

len: 12
j_gene: TRBJ1-4
d_gene: TRBD1
abundance: NA
v_gene: TRBV15
CDR3nt: TGTGCCACTAAGGGACAGATTGAAAAACTGTTTTTT
CDR3aa: CATKGQIEKLFF

len: 15
j_gene: TRBJ1-5
d_gene: NA
abundance: NA
v_gene: TRBV18
CDR3nt: TGTGCCAGCTCACCAGCGAGGACAGGCAATCAGCCCCAGCATTTT
CDR3aa: CASSPARTGNQPQHF

len: 15
j_gene: TRBJ2-3
d_gene: TRBD1
abundance: NA
v_gene: TRBV11-2
CDR3nt: TGTGCCAGCAGCTTTGCCCTCCAGGGGGCAGATACGCAGTATTTT
CDR3aa: CASSFALQGADTQYF

len: 16
j_gene: TRBJ2-7
d_gene: TRBD2
abundance: few
v_gene: TRBV28
CDR3nt: TGTGCCAGCAGCCCCCAAAGTAGCGGGAGGTACTACGAGCAGTACTTC
CDR3aa: CASSPQSSGRYYEQYF

len: 16
j_gene: TRBJ2-1
d_gene: NA
abundance: once
v_gene: TRBV5-4
CDR3nt: TGTGCCAGCAGCTTAGGGCGGGCCAGGGGAAGCAATGAGCAGTTCTTC
CDR3aa: CASSLGRARGSNEQFF

len: 12
j_gene: TRBJ2-1
d_gene: TRBD2
abundance: NA
v_gene: TRBV6-1
CDR3nt: TGTGCCAGCAGTGTAAGCGGGAGCCAGCAGTTCTTC
CDR3aa: CASSVSGSQQFF

len: 15
j_gene: TRBJ2-6
d_gene: NA
abundance: NA
v_gene: TRBV4-3
CDR3nt: TGCGCCAGCAGCCAAGAGGGTGGGGCAACCAACGTCCTGACTTTC
CDR3aa: CASSQEGGATNVLTF

len: 12
j_gene: TRBJ1-2
d_gene: NA
abundance: once
v_gene: TRBV7-8
CDR3nt: TGTGCCAGCAGCCTAAGCATGGATGGCTACACCTTC
CDR3aa: CASSLSMDGYTF

len: 13
j_gene: TRBJ1-1
d_gene: NA
abundance: few
v_gene: TRBV5-4
CDR3nt: TGTGCCAGCAGCTCCGTTTTGAACACTGAAGCTTTCTTT
CDR3aa: CASSSVLNTEAFF

len: 14
j_gene: TRBJ1-5
d_gene: TRBD1
abundance: NA
v_gene: TRBV5-6
CDR3nt: TGTGCCAGCAGCTCAGAGACAGGGCCGTCACCCCAGCATTTT
CDR3aa: CASSSETGPSPQHF

len: 11
j_gene: TRBJ1-2
d_gene: NA
abundance: NA
v_gene: TRBV28
CDR3nt: TGTGCCAGCCTGGACAGTCCCGACTACACCTTC
CDR3aa: CASLDSPDYTF

len: 15
j_gene: TRBJ1-5
d_gene: NA
abundance: NA
v_gene: TRBV18
CDR3nt: TGTGCCAGCTCACCGCAGGTCGTTAGCAATCAGCCCCAGCATTTT
CDR3aa: CASSPQVVSNQPQHF

len: 15
j_gene: TRBJ2-3
d_gene: NA
abundance: NA
v_gene: TRBV7-2
CDR3nt: TGTGCCAGCAGCGAACGGGGGGCATACACAGATACGCAGTATTTT
CDR3aa: CASSERGAYTDTQYF

len: 13
j_gene: TRBJ1-3
d_gene: NA
abundance: NA
v_gene: TRBV7-9
CDR3nt: TGTGCCAGCAGGTTGAGCTCTGGAAACACCATATATTTT
CDR3aa: CASRLSSGNTIYF

len: 14
j_gene: TRBJ1-4
d_gene: NA
abundance: NA
v_gene: TRBV7-8
CDR3nt: TGTGCCAGCAGTTCCGGACAGCAGCTTGAAAAACTGTTTTTT
CDR3aa: CASSSGQQLEKLFF

len: 14
j_gene: TRBJ1-5
d_gene: NA
abundance: NA
v_gene: TRBV19
CDR3nt: TGTGCCAGTAAATTTCTGGGTTCAGGGCAGCCCCAGCATTTT
CDR3aa: CASKFLGSGQPQHF

len: 13
j_gene: TRBJ1-2
d_gene: TRBD1
abundance: NA
v_gene: TRBV27
CDR3nt: TGTGCCAGCACTCAGAGGACAGGGAATGGCTACCCCTTC
CDR3aa: CASTQRTGNGYPF

len: 16
j_gene: TRBJ2-1
d_gene: NA
abundance: NA
v_gene: TRBV29-1
CDR3nt: TGCAGCGTTGAAGGAAAAGGGGAAGGCTCCTACAATGAGCAGTTCTTC
CDR3aa: CSVEGKGEGSYNEQFF

len: 16
j_gene: TRBJ2-3
d_gene: TRBD1
abundance: NA
v_gene: TRBV7-3
CDR3nt: TGTGCCAGCAGACCGGGAAGGGGGCCACAGCGCGATACGCAGTATTTT
CDR3aa: CASRPGRGPQRDTQYF

len: 14
j_gene: TRBJ2-1
d_gene: TRBD2
abundance: NA
v_gene: TRBV5-4
CDR3nt: TGTGCCAGCAGCGGGACTAGCGGCTACAATGAGCAGTTCTTC
CDR3aa: CASSGTSGYNEQFF

len: 14
j_gene: TRBJ1-5
d_gene: TRBD1
abundance: NA
v_gene: TRBV30
CDR3nt: TGTGCCTGGAGTGAGGGACAGTACACTCAGCCCCAGCATTTT
CDR3aa: CAWSEGQYTQPQHF

len: 14
j_gene: TRBJ2-7
d_gene: TRBD2
abundance: NA
v_gene: TRBV7-2
CDR3nt: TGTGCCAGCAGCCCCGCCGGGACTAGTTACGAGCAGTACTTC
CDR3aa: CASSPAGTSYEQYF

len: 14
j_gene: TRBJ1-1
d_gene: NA
abundance: NA
v_gene: TRBV19
CDR3nt: TGTGCCAGTAGTATAGATCTGGGGGGACCTGAGTCTTTCTTT
CDR3aa: CASSIDLGGPESFF

len: 15
j_gene: TRBJ1-3
d_gene: NA
abundance: NA
v_gene: TRBV18
CDR3nt: TGTGCCAGCTCACCTACCGGACAGAGTGGAAACACCATATATTTT
CDR3aa: CASSPTGQSGNTIYF

len: 19
j_gene: TRBJ2-1
d_gene: TRBD2
abundance: NA
v_gene: TRBV19
CDR3nt: TGTGCCAGTAGTATAGCCCCAAGGACTAGCGGGAGAGCCGTAGATGAGCAGTTCTTC
CDR3aa: CASSIAPRTSGRAVDEQFF

len: 12
j_gene: TRBJ1-1
d_gene: TRBD1
abundance: NA
v_gene: TRBV10-2
CDR3nt: TGCGCCAGTAGTACAGGGGACACTGAAGCTTTCTTT
CDR3aa: CASSTGDTEAFF

len: 17
j_gene: TRBJ2-3
d_gene: NA
abundance: NA
v_gene: TRBV21-1
CDR3nt: TGTGCCAGCAGCAAAGCTAGGAGACAGGGGATCCCAGATACGCAGTATTTT
CDR3aa: CASSKARRQGIPDTQYF

len: 14
j_gene: TRBJ2-7
d_gene: NA
abundance: NA
v_gene: TRBV7-6
CDR3nt: TGTGCCAGCAGCCTTCTTACTAGTTTTGACGAGCAGTACTTC
CDR3aa: CASSLLTSFDEQYF

len: 16
j_gene: TRBJ2-2
d_gene: TRBD2
abundance: NA
v_gene: TRBV4-3
CDR3nt: TGCGCCAGCAGCGGAACGAGCGGGAGCGTCACCGGGGAGCTGTTTTTT
CDR3aa: CASSGTSGSVTGELFF